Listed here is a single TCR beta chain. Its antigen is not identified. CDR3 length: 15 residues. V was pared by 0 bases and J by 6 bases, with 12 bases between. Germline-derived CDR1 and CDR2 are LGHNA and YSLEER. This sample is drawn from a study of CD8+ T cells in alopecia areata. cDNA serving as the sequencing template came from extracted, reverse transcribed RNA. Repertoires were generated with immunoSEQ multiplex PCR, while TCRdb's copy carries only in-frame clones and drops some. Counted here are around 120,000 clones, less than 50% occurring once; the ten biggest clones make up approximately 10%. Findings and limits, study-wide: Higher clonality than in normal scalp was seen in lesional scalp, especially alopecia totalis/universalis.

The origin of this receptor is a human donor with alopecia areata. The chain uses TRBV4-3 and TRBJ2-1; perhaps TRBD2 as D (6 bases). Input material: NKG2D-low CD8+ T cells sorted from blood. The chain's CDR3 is CASSQDGEEGNEQFF. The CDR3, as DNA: TGCGCCAGCAGCCAAGATGGGGAGGAGGGCAATGAGCAGTTCTTC.